Here is one T cell receptor beta chain with its context. Germline CDR1 MNHEY, CDR2 SVGAGI. The germline V and J ends were trimmed by 6 bases and 4 bases, with 12 bases remaining between them. The CDR3 loop spans 13 amino acids. This sample is part of a study of blood T cell repertoires in COVID-19. The wider study: Whether acute or convalescent, the COVID-19 samples came from the United States, Italy and Spain. PBMCs, B-cell-depleted T cells, or T cells were the source of the cDNA or gDNA that made up the material.

TCRdb keeps only in-frame clones here, not all; method: immunoSEQ multiplex PCR. The data show around 50,000 clones, with more than 75% seen just once and about 5.8% held by the top ten. The chain uses TRBV6-5 and TRBJ2-5; maybe TRBD2 (5 bases). The sequenced material came from PBMCs or T cells enriched from blood (not recorded which). This TCR derives from a woman between 50 and 59 years old with acute COVID-19. CDR3 nucleotide sequence: TGTGCCAGCAGCCCCGGACTTGCAGAGACCCAGTACTTC. Amino acid sequence: CASSPGLAETQYF.